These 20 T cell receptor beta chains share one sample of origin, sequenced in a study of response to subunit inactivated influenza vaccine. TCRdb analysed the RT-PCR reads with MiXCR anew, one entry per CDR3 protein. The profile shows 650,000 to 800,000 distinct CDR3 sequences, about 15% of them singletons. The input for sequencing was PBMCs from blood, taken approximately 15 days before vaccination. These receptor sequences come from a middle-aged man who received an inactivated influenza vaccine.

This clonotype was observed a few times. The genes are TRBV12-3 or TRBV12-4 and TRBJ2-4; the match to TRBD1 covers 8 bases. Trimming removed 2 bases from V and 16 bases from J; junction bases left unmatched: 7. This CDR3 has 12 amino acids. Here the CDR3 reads CASSLSRQGYYF. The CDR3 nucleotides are TGTGCCAGCAGTTTATCGAGACAGGGGTACTACTTC.

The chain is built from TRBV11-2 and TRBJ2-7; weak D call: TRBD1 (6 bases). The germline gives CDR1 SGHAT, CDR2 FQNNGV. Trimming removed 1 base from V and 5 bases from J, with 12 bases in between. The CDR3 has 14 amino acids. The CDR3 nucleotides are TGTGCCAGCAGCTTAGTGAGGGGGTCCCACGAGCAGTACTTC. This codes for CASSLVRGSHEQYF.

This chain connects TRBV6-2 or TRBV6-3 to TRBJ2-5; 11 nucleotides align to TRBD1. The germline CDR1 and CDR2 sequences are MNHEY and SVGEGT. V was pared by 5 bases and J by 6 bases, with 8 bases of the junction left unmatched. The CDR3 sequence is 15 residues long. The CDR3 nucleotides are TGTGCCAGCAGTCCGAGCCGGGACAGGGGGAAGACCCAGTACTTC. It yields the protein CASSPSRDRGKTQYF.

This chain's CDR3 is CSVVRQGLGTQYF. CDR3 coding DNA: TGCAGCGTGGTACGACAGGGGCTGGGAACCCAGTACTTC. The chain recombines TRBV29-1 with TRBJ2-5, with 8 bases fitting TRBD1. CDR1 and CDR2 from the germline V gene are SQVTM and ANQGSEA. CDR3 length: 13 amino acids. With 6 bases clipped from V and 8 bases from J, the junction kept 11 bases outside the gene matches. Variable domain in full (rest from reference TRBV29-1 and TRBJ2-5): SAVISQKPSRDICQRGTSLTIQCQVDSQVTMMFWYRQQPGQSLTLIATANQGSEATYESGFVIDKFPISRPNLTFSTLTVSNMSPEDSSIYLCSVVRQGLGTQYFGPGTRLLVL.

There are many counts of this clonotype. The CDR3 loop reads CASSLSGGHQPQHF. CDR3 in DNA: TGTGCCAGCAGTTTATCGGGGGGGCATCAGCCCCAGCATTTT. This chain joins TRBV12-3 or TRBV12-4 and TRBJ1-5, with D tentatively TRBD1 (6 bases). CDR3 length equals 14 residues. V was shortened by 2 bases and J by 5 bases, with 10 bases between the two germline ends.

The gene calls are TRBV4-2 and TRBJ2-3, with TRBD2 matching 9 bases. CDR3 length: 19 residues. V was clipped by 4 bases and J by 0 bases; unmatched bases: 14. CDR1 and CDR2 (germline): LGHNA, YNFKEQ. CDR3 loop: CASSRRSGGTLASTDTQYF. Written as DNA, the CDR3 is TGTGCCAGCAGCCGCCGTAGCGGGGGAACCTTGGCTAGCACAGATACGCAGTATTTT.

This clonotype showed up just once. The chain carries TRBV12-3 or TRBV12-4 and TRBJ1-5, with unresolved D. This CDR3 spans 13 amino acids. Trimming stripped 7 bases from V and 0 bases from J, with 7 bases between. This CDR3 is CASTFSSNQPQHF. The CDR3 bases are TGTGCCAGCACGTTCTCTAGCAATCAGCCCCAGCATTTT.

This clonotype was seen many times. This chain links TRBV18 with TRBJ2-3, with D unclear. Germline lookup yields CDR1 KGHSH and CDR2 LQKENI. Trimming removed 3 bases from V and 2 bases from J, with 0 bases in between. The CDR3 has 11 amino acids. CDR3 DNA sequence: TGTGCCAGCTCACCCACAGATACGCAGTATTTT. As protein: CASSPTDTQYF. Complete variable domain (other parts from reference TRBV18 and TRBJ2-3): NAGVMQNPRHLVRRRGQEARLRCSPMKGHSHVYWYRQLPEEGLKFMVYLQKENIIDESGMPKERFSAEFPKEGPSILRIQQVVRGDSAAYFCASSPTDTQYFGPGTRLTVL.

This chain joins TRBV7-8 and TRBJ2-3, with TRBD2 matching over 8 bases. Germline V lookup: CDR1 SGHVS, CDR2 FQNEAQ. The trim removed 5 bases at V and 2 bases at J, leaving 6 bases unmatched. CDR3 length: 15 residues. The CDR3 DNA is TGTGCCAGCAGCGCTAGACTAGCGAACACAGATACGCAGTATTTT. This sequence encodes CASSARLANTDTQYF.

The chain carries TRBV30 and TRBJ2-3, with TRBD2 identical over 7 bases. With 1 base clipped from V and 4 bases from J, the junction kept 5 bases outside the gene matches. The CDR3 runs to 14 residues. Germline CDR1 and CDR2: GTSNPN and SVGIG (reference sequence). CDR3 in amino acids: CAWSASGISDTQYF. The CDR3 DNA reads TGTGCCTGGAGTGCCAGCGGGATTTCAGATACGCAGTATTTT.

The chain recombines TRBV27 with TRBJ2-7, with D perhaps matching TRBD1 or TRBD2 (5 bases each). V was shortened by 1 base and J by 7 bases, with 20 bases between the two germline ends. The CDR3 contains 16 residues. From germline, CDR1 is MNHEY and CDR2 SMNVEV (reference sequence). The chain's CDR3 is CASSLLFGTAAREQYF. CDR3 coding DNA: TGTGCCAGCAGTTTATTGTTTGGGACCGCCGCGAGGGAGCAGTACTTC.

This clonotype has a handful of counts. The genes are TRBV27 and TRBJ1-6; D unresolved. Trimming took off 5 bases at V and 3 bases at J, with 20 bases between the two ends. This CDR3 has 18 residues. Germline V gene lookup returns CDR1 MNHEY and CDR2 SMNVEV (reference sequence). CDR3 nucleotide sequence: TGTGCCAGCAGTCCTTCTCGTTGGGCAGCCGTCTATAATTCACCCCTCCACTTT. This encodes CASSPSRWAAVYNSPLHF.

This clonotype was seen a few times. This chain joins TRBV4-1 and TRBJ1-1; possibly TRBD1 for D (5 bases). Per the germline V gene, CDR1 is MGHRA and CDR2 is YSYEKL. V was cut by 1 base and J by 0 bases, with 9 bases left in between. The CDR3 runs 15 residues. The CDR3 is CASSQVAGVNTEAFF. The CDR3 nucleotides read TGCGCCAGCAGCCAAGTTGCGGGGGTGAACACTGAAGCTTTCTTT.

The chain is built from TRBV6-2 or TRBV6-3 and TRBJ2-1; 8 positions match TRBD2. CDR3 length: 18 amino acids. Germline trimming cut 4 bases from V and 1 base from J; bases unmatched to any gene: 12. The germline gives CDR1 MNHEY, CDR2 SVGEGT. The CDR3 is CASSFSEGAGVSYNEQFF. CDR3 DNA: TGTGCCAGCAGTTTCTCAGAGGGAGCGGGAGTATCCTACAATGAGCAGTTCTTC.

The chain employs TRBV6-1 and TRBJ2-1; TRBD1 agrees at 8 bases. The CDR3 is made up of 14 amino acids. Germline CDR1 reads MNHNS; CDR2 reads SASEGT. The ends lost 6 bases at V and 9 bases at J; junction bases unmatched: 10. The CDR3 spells CASRPGQALGEQFF. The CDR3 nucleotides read TGTGCCAGCAGGCCGGGACAGGCTCTAGGTGAGCAGTTCTTC.

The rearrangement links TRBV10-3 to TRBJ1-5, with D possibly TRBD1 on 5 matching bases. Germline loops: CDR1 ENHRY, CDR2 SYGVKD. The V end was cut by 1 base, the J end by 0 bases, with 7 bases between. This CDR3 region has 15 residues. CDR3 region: CAISEYRNSNQPQHF. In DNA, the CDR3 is TGTGCCATCAGTGAGTACAGGAATAGCAATCAGCCCCAGCATTTT.

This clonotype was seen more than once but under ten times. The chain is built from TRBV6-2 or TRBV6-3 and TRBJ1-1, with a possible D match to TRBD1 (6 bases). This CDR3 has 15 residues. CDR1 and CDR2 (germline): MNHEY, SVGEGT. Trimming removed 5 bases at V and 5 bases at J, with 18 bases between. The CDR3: CASSKVGGARTEAFF. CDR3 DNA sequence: TGTGCCAGCAGTAAGGTGGGGGGCGCGAGAACTGAAGCTTTCTTT.

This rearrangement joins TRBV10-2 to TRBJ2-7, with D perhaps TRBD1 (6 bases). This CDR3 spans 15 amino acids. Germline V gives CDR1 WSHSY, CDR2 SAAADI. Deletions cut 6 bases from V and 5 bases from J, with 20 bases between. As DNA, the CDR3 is TGCGCCAGCAGCCCAACGTGGACAGCTTCCCACGAGCAGTACTTC. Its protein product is CASSPTWTASHEQYF.

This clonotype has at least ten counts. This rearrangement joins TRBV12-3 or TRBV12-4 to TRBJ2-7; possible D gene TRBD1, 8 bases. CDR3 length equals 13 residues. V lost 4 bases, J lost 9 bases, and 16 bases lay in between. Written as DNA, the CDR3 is TGTGCCAGCAGTTGGACAGGGAGGGAAAGGCAGTACTTC. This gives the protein CASSWTGRERQYF.

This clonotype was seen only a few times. The CDR3 reads CATSKDGRAYNEQFF. The CDR3 DNA reads as TGTGCCACCAGCAAGGACGGGAGGGCCTACAATGAGCAGTTCTTC. The V gene is TRBV15, the J gene TRBJ2-1, with TRBD2 matching over 8 bases. Looked up from germline, CDR1 is LNHNV and CDR2 is YYDKDF (reference sequence). The CDR3 is 15 residues long. The trim removed 4 bases at V and 2 bases at J, leaving 4 bases unmatched.